This T cell receptor beta chain is from a study of T cell clones after liver transplantation. On the study more broadly: TCRbeta sequencing after a pre-transplant mixed lymphocyte reaction identified graft-donor-reactive clones, later tracked in post-transplant blood. Standard immunosuppression, with no induction, continued until 12-24 months after transplant. At least one year of complete immunosuppression withdrawal without enzymes over twice normal defined tolerance. As an antigen-independent comparator, third-party-reactive TCRbeta sequences came from pre-transplant mixed lymphocyte reactions.

In germline, CDR1 is SGHNT, CDR2 YYREEE (reference sequence). V dropped 3 bases and J dropped 8 bases, with 15 bases sitting between them. This CDR3 is built from 14 residues. TCRdb keeps only in-frame clones here, not all; method: immunoSEQ multiplex PCR. Of several thousand clones in the sample, roughly 85% were seen once. The rearrangement joins TRBV5-4 to TRBJ2-1; D might be TRBD1 or TRBD2, each matching 6 bases. This TCR derives from a human patient who received a liver transplant. Some T cells may trace back to the graft donor. The input for sequencing was CD8+ T cells from blood, taken 24 months after liver transplant. The CDR3 DNA reads TGTGCCAGCAGCTGGGGGGCAGGTTCGGATGAGCAGTTCTTC. The encoded protein is CASSWGAGSDEQFF.